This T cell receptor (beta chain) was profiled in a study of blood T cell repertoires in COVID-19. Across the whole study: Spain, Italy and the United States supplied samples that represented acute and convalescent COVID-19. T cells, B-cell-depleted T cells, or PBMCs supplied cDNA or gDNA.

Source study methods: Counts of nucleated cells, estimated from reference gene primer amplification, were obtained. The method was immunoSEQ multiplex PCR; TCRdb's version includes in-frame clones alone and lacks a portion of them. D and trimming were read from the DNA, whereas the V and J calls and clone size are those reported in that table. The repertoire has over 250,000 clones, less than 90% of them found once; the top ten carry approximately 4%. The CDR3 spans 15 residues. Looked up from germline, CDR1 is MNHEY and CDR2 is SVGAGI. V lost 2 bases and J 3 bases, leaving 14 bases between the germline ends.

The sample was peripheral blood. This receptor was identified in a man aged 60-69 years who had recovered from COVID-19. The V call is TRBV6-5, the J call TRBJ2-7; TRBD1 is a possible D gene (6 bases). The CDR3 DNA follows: TGTGCCAGCAGTTACGGGGGCCCCTCCCTCTACGAGCAGTACTTC. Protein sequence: CASSYGGPSLYEQYF.